The entry that follows covers one T cell receptor (beta chain) sequence. Its specificity is not known. The sample is drawn from a study of response to subunit inactivated influenza vaccine. Each CDR3 protein is one row after TCRdb ran MiXCR on the RT-PCR reads. The sample has 400,000 to 550,000 distinct CDR3 sequences, approximately 24% seen once. Overall study findings and caveats: That few new T cells are recruited by each seasonal influenza vaccination was the authors' suggestion.

Sequenced here: CD4+ T cells sorted from PBMCs, sampled roughly 5 days after vaccination. This receptor was obtained from a man between 50 and 59 years old who received an inactivated influenza vaccine.

The CDR3: CSARDGAGELFF. The CDR3, as DNA: TGCAGTGCTAGAGATGGGGCCGGGGAGCTGTTTTTT. This chain uses TRBV20-1 with TRBJ2-2; unclear D gene. V shed 0 bases and J shed 6 bases, with 5 bases lying between them. Germline V gives CDR1 DFQATT, CDR2 SNEGSKA (reference sequence). CDR3 size: 12 residues.